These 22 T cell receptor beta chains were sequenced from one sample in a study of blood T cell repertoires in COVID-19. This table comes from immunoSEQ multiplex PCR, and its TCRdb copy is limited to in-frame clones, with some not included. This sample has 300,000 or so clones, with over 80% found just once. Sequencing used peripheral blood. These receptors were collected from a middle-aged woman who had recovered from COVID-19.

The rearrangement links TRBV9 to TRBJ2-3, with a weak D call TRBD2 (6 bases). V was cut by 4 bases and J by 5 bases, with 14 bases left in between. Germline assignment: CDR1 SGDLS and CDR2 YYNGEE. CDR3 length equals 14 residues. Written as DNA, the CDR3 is TGTGCCAGCAGCCCCCGAGTGGGGGGAGATACGCAGTATTTT. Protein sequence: CASSPRVGGDTQYF.

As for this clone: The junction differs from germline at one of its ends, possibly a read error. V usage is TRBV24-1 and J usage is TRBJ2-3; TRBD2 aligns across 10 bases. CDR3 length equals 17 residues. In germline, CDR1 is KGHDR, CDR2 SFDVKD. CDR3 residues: CAISDSGSGGLTDTQYF. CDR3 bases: TGTGCCATCAGTGATTCGGGTAGCGGGGGGTTAACAGATACGCAGTATTTT.

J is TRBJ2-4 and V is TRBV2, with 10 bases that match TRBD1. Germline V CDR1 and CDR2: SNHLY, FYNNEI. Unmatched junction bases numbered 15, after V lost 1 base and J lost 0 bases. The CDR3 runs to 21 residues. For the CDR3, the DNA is TGTGCCAGCAGTGAAGAAGAGACAGGGGGCCTAGGAGGGTTAGCCAAAAACATTCAGTACTTC. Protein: CASSEEETGGLGGLAKNIQYF.

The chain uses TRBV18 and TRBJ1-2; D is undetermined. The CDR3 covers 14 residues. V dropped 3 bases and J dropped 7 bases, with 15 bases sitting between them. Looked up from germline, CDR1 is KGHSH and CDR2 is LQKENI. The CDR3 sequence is CASSPTNREGGYTF. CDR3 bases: TGTGCCAGCTCACCGACCAATAGGGAGGGTGGCTACACCTTC.

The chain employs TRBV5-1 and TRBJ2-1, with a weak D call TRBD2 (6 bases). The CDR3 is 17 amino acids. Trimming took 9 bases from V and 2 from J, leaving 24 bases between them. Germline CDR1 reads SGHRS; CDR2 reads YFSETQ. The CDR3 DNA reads TGCGCCACCTCGCCCTCGGGGCGGGGTGTCGCCTACAATGAGCAGTTCTTC. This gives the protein CATSPSGRGVAYNEQFF.

In DNA, the CDR3 is TGTGCCAGTTGGGGACAGCGCTCCTTTAACTATGGCTACACCTTC. Translated: CASWGQRSFNYGYTF. The chain links TRBV19 to TRBJ1-2; the match to TRBD1 covers 7 bases. The CDR3 loop spans 15 amino acids. Germline V gives CDR1 LNHDA, CDR2 SQIVND (reference sequence). J lost 1 base, V lost 8 bases, and 10 bases had no gene match.

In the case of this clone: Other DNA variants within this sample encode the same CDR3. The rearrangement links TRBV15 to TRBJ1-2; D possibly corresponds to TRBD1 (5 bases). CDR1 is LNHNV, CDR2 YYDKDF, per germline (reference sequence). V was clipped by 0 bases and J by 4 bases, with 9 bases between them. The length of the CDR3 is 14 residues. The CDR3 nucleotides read TGTGCCACCAGCAGAGATTCCGACAGCTATGGCTACACCTTC. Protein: CATSRDSDSYGYTF.

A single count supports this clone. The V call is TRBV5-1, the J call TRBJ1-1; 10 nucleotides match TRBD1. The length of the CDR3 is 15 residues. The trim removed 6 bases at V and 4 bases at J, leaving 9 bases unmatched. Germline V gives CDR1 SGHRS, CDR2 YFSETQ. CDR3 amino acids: CASNKGQGTSTEAFF. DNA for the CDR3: TGCGCCAGCAACAAGGGACAGGGGACGAGCACTGAAGCTTTCTTT. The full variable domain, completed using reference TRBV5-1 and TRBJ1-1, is KAGVTQTPRYLIKTRGQQVTLSCSPISGHRSVSWYQQTPGQGLQFLFEYFSETQRNKGNFPGRFSGRQFSNSRSEMNVSTLELGDSALYLCASNKGQGTSTEAFFGQGTRLTVV.

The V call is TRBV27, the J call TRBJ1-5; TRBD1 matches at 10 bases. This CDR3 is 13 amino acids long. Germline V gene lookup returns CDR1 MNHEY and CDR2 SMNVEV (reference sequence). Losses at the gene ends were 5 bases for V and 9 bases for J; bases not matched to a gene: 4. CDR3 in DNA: TGTGCCAGCAGTCCCGGGACAGGGGTGCCCCAGCATTTT. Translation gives CASSPGTGVPQHF.

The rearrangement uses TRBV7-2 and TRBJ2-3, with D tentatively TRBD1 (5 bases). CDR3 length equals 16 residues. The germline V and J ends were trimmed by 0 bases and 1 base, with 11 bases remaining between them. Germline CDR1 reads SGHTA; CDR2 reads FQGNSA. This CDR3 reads CASSLASGLGTDTQYF. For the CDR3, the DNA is TGTGCCAGCAGCTTAGCGTCAGGGTTAGGCACAGATACGCAGTATTTT.

The CDR3: CARSLSGGSKYNEQFF. The CDR3 DNA is TGTGCCAGAAGCTTGTCCGGGGGGTCTAAGTACAATGAGCAGTTCTTC. This chain joins TRBV5-3 and TRBJ2-1, with 7 bases lining up with TRBD2. TRBV5-3 counts as an open reading frame of uncertain function. The CDR3 sequence is 16 residues long. J was trimmed by 4 bases and V by 1 base; bases with no gene match: 8.

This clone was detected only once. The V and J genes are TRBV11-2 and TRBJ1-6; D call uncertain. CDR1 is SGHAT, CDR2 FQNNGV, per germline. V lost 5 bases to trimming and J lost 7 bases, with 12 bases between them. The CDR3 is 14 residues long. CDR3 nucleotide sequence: TGTGCCAGCAGCGTACCCTTCACAAATTCACCCCTCCACTTT. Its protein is CASSVPFTNSPLHF.

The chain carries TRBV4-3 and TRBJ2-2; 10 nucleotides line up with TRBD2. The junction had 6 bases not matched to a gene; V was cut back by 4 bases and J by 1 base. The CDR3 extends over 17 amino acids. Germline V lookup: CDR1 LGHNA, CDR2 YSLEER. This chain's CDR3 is CASSLLAGAMNTGELFF. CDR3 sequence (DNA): TGCGCCAGCAGCCTGCTAGCGGGGGCTATGAACACCGGGGAGCTGTTTTTT.

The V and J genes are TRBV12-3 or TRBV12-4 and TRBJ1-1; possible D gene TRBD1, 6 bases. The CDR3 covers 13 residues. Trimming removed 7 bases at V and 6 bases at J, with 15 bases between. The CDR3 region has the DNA TGTGCCAGCAAGGAAACCGGGACACCTGAAGCTTTCTTT. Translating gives CASKETGTPEAFF.

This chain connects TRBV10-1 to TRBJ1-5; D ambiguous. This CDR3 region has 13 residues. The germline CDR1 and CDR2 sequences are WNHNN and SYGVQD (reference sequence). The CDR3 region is CAPPRGDNQPQHF. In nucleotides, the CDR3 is TGCGCGCCCCCTAGAGGAGACAATCAGCCCCAGCATTTT.

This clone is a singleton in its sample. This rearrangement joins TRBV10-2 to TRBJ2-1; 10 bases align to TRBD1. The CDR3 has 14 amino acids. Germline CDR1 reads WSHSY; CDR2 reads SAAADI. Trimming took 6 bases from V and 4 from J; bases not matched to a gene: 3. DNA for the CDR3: TGCGCCAGCAGGGACAGGGGGTTTTACAATGAGCAGTTCTTC. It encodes CASRDRGFYNEQFF.

CDR3 sequence reads: CASSLEGGPSYGYTF. The CDR3 bases are TGTGCCAGCAGCTTAGAAGGAGGGCCTAGCTATGGCTACACCTTC. The chain carries TRBV7-9 and TRBJ1-2; no clear D. V was pared by 1 base and J by 4 bases, with 13 bases between. Germline V gene data show CDR1 as SEHNR and CDR2 as FQNEAQ (reference sequence). The CDR3 is made up of 15 amino acids. The full variable domain, its missing parts supplied by reference TRBV7-9 and TRBJ1-2, is DTGVSQNPRHKITKRGQNVTFRCDPISEHNRLYWYRQTLGQGPEFLTYFQNEAQLEKSRLLSDRFSAERPKGSFSTLEIQRTEQGDSAMYLCASSLEGGPSYGYTFGSGTRLTVV.

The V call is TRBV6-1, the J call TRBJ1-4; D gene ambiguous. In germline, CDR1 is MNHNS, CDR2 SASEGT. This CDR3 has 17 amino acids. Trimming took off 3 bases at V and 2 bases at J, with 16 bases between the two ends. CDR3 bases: TGTGCCAGCAGTGACTGGCAGTCATGGCGGACTAATGAAAAACTGTTTTTT. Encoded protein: CASSDWQSWRTNEKLFF.

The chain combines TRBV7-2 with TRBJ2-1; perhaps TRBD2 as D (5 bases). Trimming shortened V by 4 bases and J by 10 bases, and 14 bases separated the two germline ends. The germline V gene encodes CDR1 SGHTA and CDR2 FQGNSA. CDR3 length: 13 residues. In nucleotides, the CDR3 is TGTGCCAGCAGCTCCCATAGGGCTAGCGAGCAGTTCTTC. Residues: CASSSHRASEQFF. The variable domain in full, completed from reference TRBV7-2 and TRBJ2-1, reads GAGVSQSPSNKVTEKGKDVELRCDPISGHTALYWYRQSLGQGLEFLIYFQGNSAPDKSGLPSDRFSAERTGGSVSTLTIQRTQQEDSAVYLCASSSHRASEQFFGPGTRLTVL.

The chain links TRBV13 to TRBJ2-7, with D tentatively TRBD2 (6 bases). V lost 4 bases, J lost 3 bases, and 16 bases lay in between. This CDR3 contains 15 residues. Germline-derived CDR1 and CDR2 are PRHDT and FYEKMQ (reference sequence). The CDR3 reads CASSSGGRGGYEQYF. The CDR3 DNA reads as TGTGCCAGCAGCTCCGGAGGGAGAGGCGGCTACGAGCAGTACTTC.

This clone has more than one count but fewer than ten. In nucleotides, the CDR3 is TGTGCCTGGAGTCCTGAGGGATCTCAGCCCCAGCATTTT. Protein: CAWSPEGSQPQHF. The chain carries TRBV30 and TRBJ1-5; D gene ambiguous. V was shortened by 2 bases and J by 6 bases, with 11 bases between the two germline ends. CDR1 is GTSNPN, CDR2 SVGIG, per germline (reference sequence). The CDR3 runs to 13 residues.

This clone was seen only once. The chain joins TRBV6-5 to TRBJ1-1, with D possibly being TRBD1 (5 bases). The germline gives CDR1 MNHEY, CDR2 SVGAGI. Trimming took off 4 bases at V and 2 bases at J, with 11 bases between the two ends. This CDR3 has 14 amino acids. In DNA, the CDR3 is TGTGCCAGCAGTTGGCGGGGCACCAACACTGAAGCTTTCTTT. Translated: CASSWRGTNTEAFF.